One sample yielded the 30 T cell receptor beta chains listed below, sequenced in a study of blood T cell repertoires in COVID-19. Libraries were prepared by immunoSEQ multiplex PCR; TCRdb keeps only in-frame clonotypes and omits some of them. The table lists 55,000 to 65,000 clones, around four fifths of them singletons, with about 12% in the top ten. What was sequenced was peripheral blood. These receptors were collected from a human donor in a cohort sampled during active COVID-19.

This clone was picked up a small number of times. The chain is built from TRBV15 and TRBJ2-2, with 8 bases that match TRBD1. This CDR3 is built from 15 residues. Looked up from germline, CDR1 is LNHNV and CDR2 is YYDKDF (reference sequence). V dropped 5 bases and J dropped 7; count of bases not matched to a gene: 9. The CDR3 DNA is TGTGCCACCAGCCTCCGGCAGGGGGCGGTCGGGGAGCTGTTTTTT. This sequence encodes CATSLRQGAVGELFF.

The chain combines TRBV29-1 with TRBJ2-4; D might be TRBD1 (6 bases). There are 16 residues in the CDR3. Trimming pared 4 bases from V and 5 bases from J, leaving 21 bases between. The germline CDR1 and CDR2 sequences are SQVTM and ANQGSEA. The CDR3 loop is CSVGASRVKGENIQYF. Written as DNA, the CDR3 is TGCAGCGTTGGCGCGTCCCGTGTGAAGGGGGAAAACATTCAGTACTTC.

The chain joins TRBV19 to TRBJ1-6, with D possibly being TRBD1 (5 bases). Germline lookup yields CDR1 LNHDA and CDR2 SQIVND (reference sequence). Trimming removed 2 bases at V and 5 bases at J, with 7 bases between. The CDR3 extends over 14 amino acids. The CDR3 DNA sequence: TGTGCCAGTAGTATAAGCAGGGATAATTCACCCCTCCACTTT. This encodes CASSISRDNSPLHF.

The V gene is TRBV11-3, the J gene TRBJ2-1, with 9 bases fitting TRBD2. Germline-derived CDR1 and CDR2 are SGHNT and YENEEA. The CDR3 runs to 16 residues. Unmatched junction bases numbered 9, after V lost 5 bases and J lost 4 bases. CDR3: CASSQGQRGVYNEQFF. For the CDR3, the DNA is TGTGCCAGCAGCCAAGGCCAGCGGGGGGTTTACAATGAGCAGTTCTTC.

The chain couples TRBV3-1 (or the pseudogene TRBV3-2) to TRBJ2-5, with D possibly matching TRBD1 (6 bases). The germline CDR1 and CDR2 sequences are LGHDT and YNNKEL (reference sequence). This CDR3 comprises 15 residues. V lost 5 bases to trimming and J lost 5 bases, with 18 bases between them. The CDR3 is CASSEPQGLEETQYF. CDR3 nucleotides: TGTGCCAGCAGCGAACCACAGGGCCTGGAGGAGACCCAGTACTTC.

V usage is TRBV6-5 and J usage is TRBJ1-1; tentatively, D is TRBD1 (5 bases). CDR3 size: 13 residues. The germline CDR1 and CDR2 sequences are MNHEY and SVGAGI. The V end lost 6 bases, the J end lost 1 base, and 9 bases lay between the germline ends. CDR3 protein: CASSRDPNTEAFF. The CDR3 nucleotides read TGTGCCAGCAGCAGGGATCCGAACACTGAAGCTTTCTTT.

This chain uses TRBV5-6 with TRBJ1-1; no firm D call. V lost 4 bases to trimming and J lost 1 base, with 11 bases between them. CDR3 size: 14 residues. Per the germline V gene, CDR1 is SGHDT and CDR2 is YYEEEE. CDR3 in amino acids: CASSKLTRNTEAFF. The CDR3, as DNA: TGTGCCAGCAGCAAATTGACACGGAACACTGAAGCTTTCTTT.

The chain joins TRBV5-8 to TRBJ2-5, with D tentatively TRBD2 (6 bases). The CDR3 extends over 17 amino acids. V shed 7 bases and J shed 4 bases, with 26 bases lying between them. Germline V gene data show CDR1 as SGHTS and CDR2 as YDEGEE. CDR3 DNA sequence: TGTGCCAGCCCGACCGTCCCATGGGGGGTGTCCTCAGAGACCCAGTACTTC. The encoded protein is CASPTVPWGVSSETQYF.

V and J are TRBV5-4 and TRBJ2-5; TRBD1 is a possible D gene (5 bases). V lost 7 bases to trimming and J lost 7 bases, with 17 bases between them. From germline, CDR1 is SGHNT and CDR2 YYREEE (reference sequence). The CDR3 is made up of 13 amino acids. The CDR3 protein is CASQDTPLGTQYF. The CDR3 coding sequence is TGTGCCAGCCAGGACACGCCCCTAGGGACCCAGTACTTC.

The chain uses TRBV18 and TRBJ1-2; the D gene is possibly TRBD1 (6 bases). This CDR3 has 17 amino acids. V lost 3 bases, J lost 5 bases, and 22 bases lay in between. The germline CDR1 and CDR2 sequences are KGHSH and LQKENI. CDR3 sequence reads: CASSPVNPDSRPYGYTF. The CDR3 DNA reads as TGTGCCAGCTCACCTGTAAACCCGGACAGCCGACCGTATGGCTACACCTTC.

CDR3 region: CASSVSQGANEKLFF. CDR3 bases: TGTGCCAGCAGCGTATCCCAGGGGGCTAATGAAAAACTGTTTTTT. V usage is TRBV9 and J usage is TRBJ1-4; 7 nucleotides align to TRBD1. CDR3 length: 15 residues. Germline V gives CDR1 SGDLS, CDR2 YYNGEE. With 1 base clipped from V and 3 bases from J, the junction kept 3 bases outside the gene matches.

The CDR3 nucleotides read TGTGCCAGCAGCACCCGGGACAGCGGACGGAATGAGCAGTTCTTC. This translates into CASSTRDSGRNEQFF. This chain links TRBV2 with TRBJ2-1; TRBD1 agrees at 7 bases. Germline V gene sequence: CDR1 SNHLY, CDR2 FYNNEI. The CDR3 runs 15 residues. After removal of 6 bases from V and 7 bases from J, the junction contained 12 bases not matched to a gene.

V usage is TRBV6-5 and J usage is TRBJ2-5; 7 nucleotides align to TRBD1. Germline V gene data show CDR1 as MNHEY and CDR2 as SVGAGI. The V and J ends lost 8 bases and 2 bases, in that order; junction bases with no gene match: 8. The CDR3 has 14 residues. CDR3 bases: TGTGCCAGCGAGGACAGGCCGGCTCAAGAGACCCAGTACTTC. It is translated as CASEDRPAQETQYF.

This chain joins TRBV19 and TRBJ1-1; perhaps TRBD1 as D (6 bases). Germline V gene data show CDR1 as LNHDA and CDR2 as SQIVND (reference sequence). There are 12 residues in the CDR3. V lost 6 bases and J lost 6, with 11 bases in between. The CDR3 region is CASSTGSAEAFF. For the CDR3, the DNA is TGTGCCAGTAGCACAGGGAGCGCTGAAGCTTTCTTT. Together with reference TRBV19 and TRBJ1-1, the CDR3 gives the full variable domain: DGGITQSPKYLFRKEGQNVTLSCEQNLNHDAMYWYRQDPGQGLRLIYYSQIVNDFQKGDIAEGYSVSREKKESFPLTVTSAQKNPTAFYLCASSTGSAEAFFGQGTRLTVV.

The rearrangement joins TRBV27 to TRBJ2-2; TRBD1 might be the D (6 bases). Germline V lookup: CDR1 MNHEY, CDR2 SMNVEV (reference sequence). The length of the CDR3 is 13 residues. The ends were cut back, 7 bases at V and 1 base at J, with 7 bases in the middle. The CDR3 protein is CASTTGNTGELFF. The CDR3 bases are TGTGCCAGCACGACAGGGAACACCGGGGAGCTGTTTTTT.

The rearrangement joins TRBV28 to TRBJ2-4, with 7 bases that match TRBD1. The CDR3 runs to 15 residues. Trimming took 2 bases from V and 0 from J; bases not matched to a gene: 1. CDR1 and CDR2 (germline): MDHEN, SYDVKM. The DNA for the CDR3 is TGTGCCAGCAGTTTAAGGGGGCTAGCCAAAAACATTCAGTACTTC. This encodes CASSLRGLAKNIQYF. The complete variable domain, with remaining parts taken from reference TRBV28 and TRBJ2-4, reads DVKVTQSSRYLVKRTGEKVFLECVQDMDHENMFWYRQDPGLGLRLIYFSYDVKMKEKGDIPEGYSVSREKKERFSLILESASTNQTSMYLCASSLRGLAKNIQYFGAGTRLSVL.

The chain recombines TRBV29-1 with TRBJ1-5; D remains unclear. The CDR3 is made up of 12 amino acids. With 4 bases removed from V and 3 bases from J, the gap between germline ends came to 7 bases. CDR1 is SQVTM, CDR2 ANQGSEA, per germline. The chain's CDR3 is CSVGSTNQPQHF. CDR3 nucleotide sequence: TGCAGCGTTGGAAGCACCAATCAGCCCCAGCATTTT.

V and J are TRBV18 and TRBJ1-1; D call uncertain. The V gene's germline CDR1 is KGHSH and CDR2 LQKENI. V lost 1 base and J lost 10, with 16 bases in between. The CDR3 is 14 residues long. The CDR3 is CASSPLRQPEGAFF. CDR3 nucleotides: TGTGCCAGCTCACCACTGCGGCAGCCCGAAGGAGCTTTCTTT.

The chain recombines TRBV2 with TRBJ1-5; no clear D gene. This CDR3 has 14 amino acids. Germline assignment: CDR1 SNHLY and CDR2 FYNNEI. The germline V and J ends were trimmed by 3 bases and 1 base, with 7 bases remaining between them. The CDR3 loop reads CASSEEQSNQPQHF. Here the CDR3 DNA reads TGTGCCAGCAGTGAGGAGCAAAGCAATCAGCCCCAGCATTTT.

This chain's CDR3 is CASSQSGLADTQYF. In DNA, the CDR3 is TGTGCCAGCAGCCAGTCCGGGTTAGCAGATACGCAGTATTTT. The chain carries TRBV4-2 and TRBJ2-3; the D is unclear. Germline V gene data show CDR1 as LGHNA and CDR2 as YNFKEQ. Between the trimmed V and J ends, which lost 3 bases and 4 bases, there was a span of 11 bases. The CDR3 totals 14 residues.

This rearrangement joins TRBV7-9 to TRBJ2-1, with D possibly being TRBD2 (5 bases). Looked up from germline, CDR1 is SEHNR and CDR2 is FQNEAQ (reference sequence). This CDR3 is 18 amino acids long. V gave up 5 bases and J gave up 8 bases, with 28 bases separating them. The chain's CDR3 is CASSPLIQEAVRRDEQFF. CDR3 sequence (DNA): TGTGCCAGCAGCCCCCTTATCCAGGAGGCAGTCCGCCGTGATGAGCAGTTCTTC.

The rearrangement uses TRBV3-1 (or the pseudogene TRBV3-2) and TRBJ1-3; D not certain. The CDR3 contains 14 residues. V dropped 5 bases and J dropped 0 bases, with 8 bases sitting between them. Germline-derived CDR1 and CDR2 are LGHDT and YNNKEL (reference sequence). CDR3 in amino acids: CASSSGFSGNTIYF. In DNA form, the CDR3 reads TGTGCCAGCAGCTCGGGGTTCTCTGGAAACACCATATATTTT.

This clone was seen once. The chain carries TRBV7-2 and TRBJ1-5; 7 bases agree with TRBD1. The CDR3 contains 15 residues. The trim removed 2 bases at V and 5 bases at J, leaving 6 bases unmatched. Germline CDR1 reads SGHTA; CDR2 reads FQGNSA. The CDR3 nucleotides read TGTGCCAGCAGCTTACAGGGGGGCTCCCATCAGCCCCAGCATTTT. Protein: CASSLQGGSHQPQHF.

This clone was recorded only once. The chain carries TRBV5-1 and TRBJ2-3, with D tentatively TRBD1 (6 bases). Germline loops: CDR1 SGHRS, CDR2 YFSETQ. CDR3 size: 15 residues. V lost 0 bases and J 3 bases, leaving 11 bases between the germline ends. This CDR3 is CASSLDTGPTDTQYF. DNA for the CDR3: TGCGCCAGCAGCTTGGATACAGGGCCGACAGATACGCAGTATTTT.

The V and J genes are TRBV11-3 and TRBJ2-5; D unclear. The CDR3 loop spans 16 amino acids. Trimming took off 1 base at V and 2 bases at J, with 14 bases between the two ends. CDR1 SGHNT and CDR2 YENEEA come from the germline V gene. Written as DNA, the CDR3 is TGTGCCAGCAGCTTAGGTGGTGGGCGAAAGCAAGAGACCCAGTACTTC. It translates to CASSLGGGRKQETQYF.

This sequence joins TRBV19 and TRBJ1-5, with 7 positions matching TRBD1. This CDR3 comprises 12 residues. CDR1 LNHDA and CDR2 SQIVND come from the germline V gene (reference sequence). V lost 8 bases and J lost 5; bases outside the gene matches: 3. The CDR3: CASGQEDQPQHF. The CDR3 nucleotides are TGTGCCAGTGGACAGGAAGATCAGCCCCAGCATTTT. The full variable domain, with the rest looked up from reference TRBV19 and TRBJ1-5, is DGGITQSPKYLFRKEGQNVTLSCEQNLNHDAMYWYRQDPGQGLRLIYYSQIVNDFQKGDIAEGYSVSREKKESFPLTVTSAQKNPTAFYLCASGQEDQPQHFGDGTRLSIL.

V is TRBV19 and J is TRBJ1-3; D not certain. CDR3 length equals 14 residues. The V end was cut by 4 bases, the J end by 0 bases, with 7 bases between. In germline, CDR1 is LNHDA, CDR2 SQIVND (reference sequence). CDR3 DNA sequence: TGTGCCAGTAGTAGCCTGGCCTCTGGAAACACCATATATTTT. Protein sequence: CASSSLASGNTIYF.

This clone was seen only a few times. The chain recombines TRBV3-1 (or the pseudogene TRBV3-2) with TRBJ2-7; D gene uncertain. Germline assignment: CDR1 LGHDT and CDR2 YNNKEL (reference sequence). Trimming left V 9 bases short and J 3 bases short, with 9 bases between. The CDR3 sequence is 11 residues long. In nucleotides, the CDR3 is TGTGCCAGTAGCACGAGCTACGAGCAGTACTTC. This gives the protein CASSTSYEQYF.

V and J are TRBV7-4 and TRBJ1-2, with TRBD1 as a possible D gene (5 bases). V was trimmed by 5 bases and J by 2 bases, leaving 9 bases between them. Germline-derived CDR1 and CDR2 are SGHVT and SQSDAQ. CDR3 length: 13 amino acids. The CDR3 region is CASSRGTNYGYTF. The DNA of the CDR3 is TGTGCCAGCAGCCGCGGGACGAACTATGGCTACACCTTC.

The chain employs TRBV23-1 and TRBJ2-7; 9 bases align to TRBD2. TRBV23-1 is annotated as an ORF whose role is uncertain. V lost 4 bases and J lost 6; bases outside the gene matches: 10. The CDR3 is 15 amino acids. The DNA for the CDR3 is TGCGCCAGCAGTCCTAGCGGCGGGGGGGCCTCCGAGCAGTACTTC. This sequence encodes CASSPSGGGASEQYF.